The 13 T cell receptor beta chains listed next were all sequenced from one sample in a study of response to subunit inactivated influenza vaccine. Using its own MiXCR run on the RT-PCR reads, TCRdb lists one record per CDR3 protein. There are about 700,000 distinct CDR3 sequences in the sample; approximately 13% occur only once, and 6% to 8% lies in the top ten. This material consisted of PBMCs from blood, taken around 14 days before vaccination. Receptors originate from a man aged 50 or older who received an inactivated influenza vaccine.

CDR3 nucleotide sequence: TGCAGTGCTAGACCTATCGTGGTCGGCTCCTACAATGAGCAGTTCTTC. Protein product: CSARPIVVGSYNEQFF. The rearrangement uses TRBV20-1 and TRBJ2-1; D uncertain. V dropped 2 bases and J dropped 0 bases, with 14 bases sitting between them. The CDR3 sequence is 16 residues long. CDR1 is DFQATT, CDR2 SNEGSKA, per germline (reference sequence).

This clonotype was seen ten or more times. For the CDR3, the DNA is TGTGCCAGCAGCCCACGACAATGGGGTTATGGCTACACCTTC. It encodes CASSPRQWGYGYTF. The J gene is TRBJ1-2, the V gene TRBV7-2, with D unclear. The V gene's germline CDR1 is SGHTA and CDR2 FQGNSA. V was clipped by 5 bases and J by 5 bases, with 15 bases between them. This CDR3 contains 14 residues.

The V gene is TRBV20-1, the J gene TRBJ2-1; 7 bases are a match to TRBD2. The V gene end was trimmed by 1 base and the J gene end by 0 bases; junction bases not matched to a gene: 6. The CDR3 is made up of 16 amino acids. Germline CDR1 is DFQATT and CDR2 is SNEGSKA (reference sequence). The CDR3 spells CSARGYLAVSYNEQFF. DNA for the CDR3: TGCAGTGCTAGAGGATATCTAGCGGTCTCCTACAATGAGCAGTTCTTC.

This clonotype was counted ten times or more. The chain carries TRBV6-5 and TRBJ1-4; D is perhaps TRBD1 (5 bases). In germline, CDR1 is MNHEY, CDR2 SVGAGI. With 2 bases removed from V and 7 bases from J, the gap between germline ends came to 11 bases. CDR3 size: 14 residues. CDR3 coding DNA: TGTGCCAGCAGTTACGTCCTCGGGGGTGAAAAACTGTTTTTT. The encoded protein is CASSYVLGGEKLFF.

V and J are TRBV29-1 and TRBJ2-7, with 10 bases aligning to TRBD2. There are 14 residues in the CDR3. Losses at the gene ends were 4 bases for V and 4 bases for J; bases not matched to a gene: 7. CDR1 is SQVTM and CDR2 is ANQGSEA in the germline V gene. This chain's CDR3 is CSVAASGSLYEQYF. CDR3 nucleotide sequence: TGCAGCGTTGCGGCTAGCGGGAGTCTGTACGAGCAGTACTTC.

This chain connects TRBV7-2 to TRBJ2-4, with 9 bases lining up with TRBD1. Germline CDR1 and CDR2: SGHTA and FQGNSA. Unmatched junction bases numbered 4, after V lost 5 bases and J lost 8 bases. This CDR3 contains 13 residues. CDR3 nucleotides: TGTGCCAGCAGCCCCCGGACAGGGGACATTCAGTACTTC. This translates into CASSPRTGDIQYF.

The chain joins TRBV5-1 to TRBJ1-2; no clear D. Trimming took off 5 bases at V and 1 base at J, with 12 bases between the two ends. Per germline, CDR1 SGHRS and CDR2 YFSETQ. This CDR3 region has 14 residues. The CDR3 DNA reads as TGCGCCAGCAGTTCCCAATCCGATAACTATGGCTACACCTTC. The encoded protein is CASSSQSDNYGYTF.

The rearrangement joins TRBV4-1 to TRBJ2-3; 8 bases are a match to TRBD1. Germline V CDR1 and CDR2: MGHRA, YSYEKL. This CDR3 is 16 amino acids long. With 0 bases clipped from V and 2 bases from J, the junction kept 4 bases outside the gene matches. The CDR3 reads CASSQEDRVNTDTQYF. Here the CDR3 DNA reads TGCGCCAGCAGCCAAGAGGACAGGGTGAACACAGATACGCAGTATTTT.

This clonotype appeared a few times. The chain couples TRBV10-3 to TRBJ1-2; 7 bases are shared with TRBD1. Germline V lookup: CDR1 ENHRY, CDR2 SYGVKD. V shed 4 bases, J shed 11 bases, and the junction held 10 bases outside the gene matches. The CDR3 is made up of 13 amino acids. CDR3 in amino acids: CAISGSETGFYTF. CDR3 sequence (DNA): TGTGCCATCAGTGGAAGCGAGACAGGGTTTTACACCTTC.

This clonotype was recorded a few times. V usage is TRBV15 and J usage is TRBJ1-5, with D perhaps matching TRBD1 (6 bases). Trimming removed 8 bases at V and 0 bases at J, with 14 bases between. The CDR3 runs 15 residues. Germline lookup yields CDR1 LNHNV and CDR2 YYDKDF (reference sequence). DNA of the CDR3: TGTGCCACCCGCCTAGGGACAAGTAGCAATCAGCCCCAGCATTTT. Amino acid sequence: CATRLGTSSNQPQHF.

The chain employs TRBV15 and TRBJ2-7; D perhaps matches TRBD1 (5 bases). The ends were cut back, 0 bases at V and 2 bases at J, with 11 bases in the middle. In germline, CDR1 is LNHNV, CDR2 YYDKDF (reference sequence). The CDR3 spans 15 residues. CDR3 in DNA: TGTGCCACCAGCAGAGAAGTAGCAGGGACCTACGAGCAGTACTTC. This sequence encodes CATSREVAGTYEQYF.

The rearrangement links TRBV29-1 to TRBJ2-7; TRBD1 or TRBD2 may be the D gene (6 bases each). The CDR3 extends over 12 amino acids. Deletions cut 8 bases from V and 3 bases from J, with 14 bases between. Germline V gene lookup returns CDR1 SQVTM and CDR2 ANQGSEA. CDR3 region: CSITEGGYEQYF. CDR3 in DNA: TGCAGCATTACCGAGGGGGGCTACGAGCAGTACTTC.

This clonotype has only a few counts. The genes are TRBV7-8 and TRBJ2-3; 10 nucleotides agree with TRBD2. CDR3 size: 18 residues. V was pared by 5 bases and J by 0 bases, with 11 bases of the junction left unmatched. Per germline, CDR1 SGHVS and CDR2 FQNEAQ. For the CDR3, the DNA is TGTGCCAGCAGCATCGAGGGGCTAGCGGGGGCCAGCACAGATACGCAGTATTTT. Protein product: CASSIEGLAGASTDTQYF. Based on the CDR3 plus reference TRBV7-8 and TRBJ2-3, the full variable domain is GAGVSQSPRYKVAKRGQDVALRCDPISGHVSLFWYQQALGQGPEFLTYFQNEAQLDKSGLPSDRFFAERPEGSVSTLKIQRTQQEDSAVYLCASSIEGLAGASTDTQYFGPGTRLTVL.